This T cell receptor beta chain was obtained from a study of metastatic and nonmetastatic thyroid tumors. Treatment of any kind had been given to no patient before thyroid surgery. Germline lookup yields CDR1 MNHNS and CDR2 SASEGT. V was trimmed by 6 bases and J by 2 bases, leaving 20 bases between them. The CDR3 spans 16 residues. In the authors' workflow: A papillary thyroid cancer distant-metastasis classifier was built from CDR3 differences across clinicopathological groups. TCRdb recomputed clones from the PCR reads via MiXCR. TCRdb, rather than the study authors, made the V and J calls. The profile shows tens of thousands of clones, roughly 18% of them singletons.

V usage is TRBV6-1 and J usage is TRBJ2-7; perhaps D is TRBD1 or TRBD2 (5 bases each). The TCR comes from a female donor with papillary thyroid cancer or a benign thyroid nodule (not recorded which). Some clones in this sample may be carry-over from other donors' samples. The material sequenced was blood. The CDR3 region has the DNA TGTGCCAGCAGCGGCAGGGCTAGCTTGAGGGCCTACGAGCAGTACTTC. It yields the protein CASSGRASLRAYEQYF.